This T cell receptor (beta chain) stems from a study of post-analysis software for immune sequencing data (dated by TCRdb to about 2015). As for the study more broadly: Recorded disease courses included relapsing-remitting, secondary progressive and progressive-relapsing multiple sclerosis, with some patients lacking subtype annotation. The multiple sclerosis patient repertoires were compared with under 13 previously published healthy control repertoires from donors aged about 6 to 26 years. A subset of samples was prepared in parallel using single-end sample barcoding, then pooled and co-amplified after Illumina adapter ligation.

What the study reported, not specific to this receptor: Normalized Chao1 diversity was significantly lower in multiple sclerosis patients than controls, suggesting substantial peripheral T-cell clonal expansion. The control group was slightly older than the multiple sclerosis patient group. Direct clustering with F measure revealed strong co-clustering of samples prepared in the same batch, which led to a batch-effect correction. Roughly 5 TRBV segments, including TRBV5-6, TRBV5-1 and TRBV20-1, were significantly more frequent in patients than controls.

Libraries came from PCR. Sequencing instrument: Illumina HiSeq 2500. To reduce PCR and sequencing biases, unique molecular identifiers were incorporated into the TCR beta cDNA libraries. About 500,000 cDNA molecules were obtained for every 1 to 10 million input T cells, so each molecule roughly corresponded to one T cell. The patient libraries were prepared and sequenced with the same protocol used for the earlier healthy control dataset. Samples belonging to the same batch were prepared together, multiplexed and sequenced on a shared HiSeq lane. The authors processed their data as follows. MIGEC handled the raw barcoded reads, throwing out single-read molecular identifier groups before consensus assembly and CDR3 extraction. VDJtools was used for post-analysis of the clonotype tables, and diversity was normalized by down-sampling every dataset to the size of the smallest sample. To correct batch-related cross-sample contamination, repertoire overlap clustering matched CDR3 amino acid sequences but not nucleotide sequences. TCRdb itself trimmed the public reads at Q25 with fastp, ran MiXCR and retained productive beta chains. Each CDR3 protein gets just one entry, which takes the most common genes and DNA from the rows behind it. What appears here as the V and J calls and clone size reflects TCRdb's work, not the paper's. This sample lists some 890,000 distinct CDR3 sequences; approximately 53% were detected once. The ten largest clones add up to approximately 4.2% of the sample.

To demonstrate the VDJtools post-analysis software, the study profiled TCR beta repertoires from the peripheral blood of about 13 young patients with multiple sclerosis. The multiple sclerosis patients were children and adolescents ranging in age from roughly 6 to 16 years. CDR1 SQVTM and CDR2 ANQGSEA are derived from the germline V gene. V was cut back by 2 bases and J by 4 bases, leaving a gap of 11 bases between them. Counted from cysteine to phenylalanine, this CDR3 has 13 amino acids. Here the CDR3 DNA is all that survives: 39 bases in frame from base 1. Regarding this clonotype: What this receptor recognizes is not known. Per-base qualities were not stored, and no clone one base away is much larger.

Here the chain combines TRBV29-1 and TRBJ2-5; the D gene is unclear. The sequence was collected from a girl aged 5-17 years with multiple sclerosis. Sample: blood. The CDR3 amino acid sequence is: CSVELGSAETQYF. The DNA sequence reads TGCAGCGTTGAACTGGGATCTGCAGAGACCCAGTACTTC.